The T cell receptor (beta chain) described here comes from a study of Ad26.COV2.S vaccination and SARS-CoV-2 variants. Overall study: Intramuscular Ad26.COV2.S at 5x10^10 or 1x10^11 viral particles.

TCRdb's table, derived via immunoSEQ multiplex PCR, lists solely in-frame clones and lacks some. The data show about 440,000 clones, 70% to 90% seen once. Indicated treatment: 19 received Ad26.COV2.S at low or high dose, single or two shots; about 5 received placebo; per-sample allocation not given. Sample collection was performed on day 63 after the first vaccine or placebo injection. Recruitment in Boston yielded a donor of adult age, 18-55 years. As its vector, the vaccine had Ad26, which expressed Wuhan-strain SARS-CoV-2 spike. This CDR3 comprises 13 residues. Trimming left V 7 bases short and J 7 bases short, with 16 bases between.

The genes are TRBV12-3 or TRBV12-4 and TRBJ1-2; possible D gene TRBD1, 6 bases. This specimen was peripheral blood, taken in a trial of Ad26.COV2.S vaccine versus placebo. This receptor was obtained from a person between 18 and 59 years old who received the Ad26.COV2.S COVID-19 vaccine or a placebo. CDR3 DNA: TGTGCCAGCACCACAACAGGGCAGGTTGGCTACACCTTC. This codes for CASTTTGQVGYTF.